This TCR beta chain was profiled in a study of blood T cell repertoires in COVID-19. The repertoire was sequenced with immunoSEQ multiplex PCR; TCRdb's copy has only in-frame clones and lacks some. The sample lists 120,000 to 150,000 clones; 80% to 85% were seen once. Germline-derived CDR1 and CDR2 are SGDLS and YYNGEE. This CDR3 region has 16 residues. The V gene end was trimmed by 0 bases and the J gene end by 9 bases; junction bases not matched to a gene: 12. This rearrangement joins TRBV9 to TRBJ2-1; 7 bases map to TRBD1. This TCR came from a human donor in a cohort sampled during active COVID-19. Sequencing was performed on peripheral blood. CDR3 residues: CASSVGLAGTEGEQFF. The CDR3 DNA reads TGTGCCAGCAGCGTAGGCCTAGCCGGGACAGAGGGTGAGCAGTTCTTC.